Following are 29 T cell receptor beta chains from one sample sequenced in a study of tumor-infiltrating lymphocytes in oesophageal squamous cell carcinoma. TCRdb passed the PCR reads through MiXCR, listing each CDR3 protein once. The table includes 14,000 or so distinct CDR3 sequences, about 53% detected once. Material: esophageal tumor tissue. The receptors were gathered from a male donor with esophageal squamous cell carcinoma.

With regard to this clonotype: Compared with germline, one end of the junction differs, possibly owing to a read error. This chain links TRBV7-2 with TRBJ2-7; D remains ambiguous. Germline-derived CDR1 and CDR2 are SGHTA and FQGNSA. The CDR3 loop spans 12 amino acids. The CDR3 DNA reads as TGTGCCAGCAGCTTAGGGAATTCACCCCTCCACTTC. It codes for CASSLGNSPLHF.

Details on this clonotype: This is likely a read error, given that the CDR3 carries no conserved phenylalanine or tryptophan at its end. The DNA is left out, because the CDR3 cannot be placed on it with certainty; the CDR3 is given as TCRdb lists it. The chain uses TRBV7-2 and TRBJ2-3; TRBD2, the table's D call, lacks a check against the DNA. Germline V gives CDR1 SGHTA, CDR2 FQGNSA. The CDR3 is 18 residues long, ends included. The CDR3 here is CASSSRLAGAYNEQFFGP.

DNA for the CDR3: TGTGCCAGCAGCTTCCCCGGGACTAGACAGGAGACCCAGTACTTC. Translating gives CASSFPGTRQETQYF. The gene calls are TRBV7-9 and TRBJ2-4, with 8 bases identical to TRBD2. The DNA end is more similar to TRBJ2-5, so the J call may be wrong. This CDR3 spans 15 amino acids. Germline V gives CDR1 SEHNR, CDR2 FQNEAQ (reference sequence).

The chain has TRBV7-2 and TRBJ2-5, with D uncertain. The CDR3 length is 13 residues. Trimming removed 6 bases at V and 5 bases at J, with 13 bases between. In germline, CDR1 is SGHTA, CDR2 FQGNSA. For the CDR3, the DNA is TGTGCCAGCAGTCCTACTCAGACGGAGACCCAGTACTTC. This sequence encodes CASSPTQTETQYF.

A remark on this clonotype: As the CDR3 is not closed by the conserved phenylalanine or tryptophan, this likely results from a read error. The limits of the CDR3 on the DNA are not certain, so only TCRdb's listed CDR3 is given. The chain employs TRBV5-4 and TRBJ2-7; the DNA was not compared with TRBD2, the D call given in the table. Germline V gene data show CDR1 as SGHNT and CDR2 as YYREEE (reference sequence). Inclusive of both ends, the CDR3 amounts to 19 amino acids. This chain's CDR3 is CASSTTASPSLDYGYTFGS.

This rearrangement joins TRBV7-3 to TRBJ2-5; D might be TRBD2 (5 bases). Per the germline V gene, CDR1 is SGHTA and CDR2 is FQGTGA. The CDR3 covers 16 residues. With 5 bases removed from V and 11 bases from J, the gap between germline ends came to 27 bases. The CDR3: CASSPALGSPYNEQYF. CDR3 nucleotides: TGTGCCAGCAGCCCCGCTTTAGGGAGCCCCTACAATGAGCAGTACTTC. The variable domain in full, completed from reference TRBV7-3 and TRBJ2-5, reads GAGVSQTPSNKVTEKGKYVELRCDPISGHTALYWYRQSLGQGPEFLIYFQGTGAADDSGLPNDRFFAVRPEGSVSTLKIQRTERGDSAVYLCASSPALGSPYNEQYFGPGTRLLVL.

This clonotype has just a few counts. The chain employs TRBV12-3 or TRBV12-4 and TRBJ2-2; TRBD1 is a possible D gene (5 bases). V was clipped by 7 bases and J by 6 bases, with 12 bases between them. This CDR3 has 13 residues. The CDR3 nucleotides are TGTGCCAGCACCCCGAAGGGGTCCGGGGAGCTGTTTTTT. As protein: CASTPKGSGELFF.

This sequence joins TRBV28 and TRBJ2-4; tentative D call: TRBD2 (6 bases). With the DNA end fitting TRBJ2-7 better, the J assignment may be wrong. The CDR3 loop spans 14 amino acids. The germline V gene has CDR1 MDHEN and CDR2 SYDVKM. The CDR3 DNA is TGTGCCAGCAGCCCCCCCGGGGGAGTCAACGAGCAGTACTTC. Protein: CASSPPGGVNEQYF.

The chain couples TRBV11-1 to TRBJ2-3; D not resolved. Germline V gene lookup returns CDR1 SGHAT and CDR2 FQDESV (reference sequence). Trimming took 3 bases from V and 0 from J, leaving 7 bases between them. This CDR3 is built from 14 residues. The CDR3 sequence is CASSFTQSTDTQYF. The CDR3 DNA is TGTGCCAGCAGCTTCACCCAAAGCACAGATACGCAGTATTTT.

The sample holds many counts of this clonotype. V gene TRBV7-8 combines with J gene TRBJ1-3; D is possibly TRBD1 (6 bases). This CDR3 contains 13 residues. Germline CDR1 reads SGHVS; CDR2 reads FQNEAQ. V lost 9 bases, J lost 2 bases, and 11 bases lay in between. The DNA of the CDR3 is TGTGCCAGTCGGAGGGGGACTGGAAACACCATATATTTT. This gives the protein CASRRGTGNTIYF. Looking up the rest from reference TRBV7-8 and TRBJ1-3 gives the full variable domain: GAGVSQSPRYKVAKRGQDVALRCDPISGHVSLFWYQQALGQGPEFLTYFQNEAQLDKSGLPSDRFFAERPEGSVSTLKIQRTQQEDSAVYLCASRRGTGNTIYFGEGSWLTVV.

The genes are TRBV12-3 or TRBV12-4 and TRBJ2-7, with 10 bases that match TRBD2. The tail of the sequence fits TRBJ2-1 better, so the J call may be wrong. The CDR3 is 15 amino acids. CDR3 sequence reads: CASTLGGAGGDEQFF. CDR3 in DNA: TGTGCCAGCACCCTTGGCGGAGCGGGAGGGGATGAGCAGTTCTTC.

The rearrangement links TRBV7-6 to TRBJ2-5; D unclear. The end of the DNA aligns better with TRBJ2-1, so the J call may be wrong. Germline CDR1 is SGHVS and CDR2 is FNYEAQ. The CDR3 runs to 14 residues. CDR3: CASSLLRRYNEQFF. CDR3 coding DNA: TGTGCCAGCAGCTTATTACGACGGTACAATGAGCAGTTCTTC.

The chain recombines TRBV7-6 with TRBJ2-5, with D tentatively TRBD2 (5 bases). The V end was cut by 8 bases, the J end by 11 bases, with 18 bases between. The CDR3 is 12 residues long. In germline, CDR1 is SGHVS, CDR2 FNYEAQ. CDR3 region: CASGFSAGEQYF. Here the CDR3 DNA reads TGTGCCAGCGGTTTTAGCGCTGGGGAGCAGTACTTC.

Many counts were recorded for this clonotype. The chain has TRBV28 and TRBJ1-5, with 8 nucleotides matching TRBD1. CDR3 length: 16 amino acids. Germline CDR1 MDHEN, CDR2 SYDVKM. The J segment lost 6 bases and the V segment lost 1 base, leaving 8 bases of the junction unmatched. The CDR3 protein is CASSLLATGATQPQHF. The CDR3 DNA follows: TGTGCCAGCAGTTTATTGGCGACAGGGGCTACTCAGCCCCAGCATTTT. The variable domain in full, with the rest retrieved from reference TRBV28 and TRBJ1-5, is DVKVTQSSRYLVKRTGEKVFLECVQDMDHENMFWYRQDPGLGLRLIYFSYDVKMKEKGDIPEGYSVSREKKERFSLILESASTNQTSMYLCASSLLATGATQPQHFGDGTRLSIL.

This chain joins TRBV7-8 and TRBJ2-3; TRBD1 matches 7 bases. This CDR3 has 15 amino acids. The germline gives CDR1 SGHVS, CDR2 FQNEAQ. Germline trimming cut 6 bases from V and 11 bases from J; bases unmatched to any gene: 17. The CDR3 DNA is TGTGCCAGCAGTCCGACAGGGATCCTTATGGGCGAGCAGTATTTT. It encodes CASSPTGILMGEQYF.

The chain carries TRBV29-1 and TRBJ1-1, with 9 bases matching TRBD2. The last part of the DNA fits TRBJ2-3 better; the J call may be wrong. The CDR3 runs 16 residues. In germline, CDR1 is SQVTM, CDR2 ANQGSEA. CDR3 loop: CSVEDWIAGEVDTQYF. Here the CDR3 DNA reads TGCAGCGTTGAAGATTGGATAGCGGGAGAGGTGGATACGCAGTATTTT.

The CDR3 region is CATSDRENEPQHF. In nucleotides, the CDR3 is TGTGCCACCAGTGATAGGGAAAATGAGCCCCAGCATTTT. The rearrangement links TRBV24-1 to TRBJ1-5; D unresolved. Germline lookup yields CDR1 KGHDR and CDR2 SFDVKD. V lost 3 bases, J lost 8 bases, and 10 bases lay in between. The CDR3 is 13 residues long.

The chain employs TRBV7-3 and TRBJ2-7; 12 bases agree with TRBD1. The J call is doubtful: the DNA matches TRBJ2-1 better. The CDR3 runs 15 residues. CDR1 and CDR2 from the germline V gene are SGHTA and FQGTGA. The CDR3 sequence: CASSVTGTGGSEQFF. The CDR3 nucleotides are TGTGCCAGCAGCGTCACCGGGACAGGGGGCAGTGAGCAGTTCTTC.

The rearrangement joins TRBV11-2 to TRBJ2-5; TRBD1 matches at 8 bases. The CDR3 totals 13 residues. The germline V gene encodes CDR1 SGHAT and CDR2 FQNNGV. J gave up 5 bases and V 7 bases, and 6 bases lay outside the gene matches. This CDR3 reads CASKPGGRETQYF. CDR3 sequence (DNA): TGTGCCAGCAAGCCAGGGGGCAGGGAGACCCAGTACTTC.

The sample holds a few counts of this clonotype. The chain recombines TRBV6-1 with TRBJ2-5; unclear D gene. The better agreement between TRBJ2-7 and the DNA end casts doubt on the J call. CDR1 and CDR2 from the germline V gene are MNHNS and SASEGT. This CDR3 has 16 residues. The CDR3 nucleotides read TGTGCCAGCAGTGTGGTCTGGGGTGGGCTTACCTACGAGCAGTACTTC. It specifies CASSVVWGGLTYEQYF.

The V call is TRBV6-2 or TRBV6-3, the J call TRBJ2-1, with TRBD2 matching 7 bases. The germline gives CDR1 MNHEY, CDR2 SVGEGT. Unmatched junction bases numbered 12, after V lost 8 bases and J lost 5 bases. The CDR3 loop spans 15 amino acids. CDR3 DNA sequence: TGTGCCAGCCTGTTTGCGGCTAGCGGAAACAATGAGCAGTTCTTC. Its protein product is CASLFAASGNNEQFF.

V and J are TRBV10-3 and TRBJ2-1; 8 positions agree with TRBD2. From germline, CDR1 is ENHRY and CDR2 SYGVKD. V was pared by 6 bases and J by 2 bases, with 6 bases of the junction left unmatched. The CDR3 length is 15 residues. As DNA, the CDR3 is TGTGCCATCAGAATCGATAGCGGGGCCTACAATGAGCAGTTCTTC. This codes for CAIRIDSGAYNEQFF.

The CDR3 spells CASSLGYSYEQYF. The DNA for the CDR3 is TGTGCCAGCAGCTTAGGGTACTCCTACGAGCAGTACTTC. The J gene is TRBJ2-7, the V gene TRBV7-2, with D unresolved. The CDR3 loop spans 13 amino acids. Germline V gene data show CDR1 as SGHTA and CDR2 as FQGNSA. V was cut by 1 base and J by 0 bases, with 4 bases left in between.

This clonotype was observed a handful of times. The chain has TRBV7-2 and TRBJ2-5; 8 bases line up with TRBD1. The J call may be faulty, since TRBJ2-1 better matches the DNA end. CDR3 length: 15 amino acids. Per the germline V gene, CDR1 is SGHTA and CDR2 is FQGNSA. CDR3 DNA: TGTGCCAGCAGCTTAGATCCAGGGGGCGTGAATGAGCAGTTCTTC. This codes for CASSLDPGGVNEQFF.

This clonotype is medium-sized by share. The chain employs TRBV19 and TRBJ1-1; D remains unclear. This CDR3 comprises 15 residues. The germline V gene has CDR1 LNHDA and CDR2 SQIVND (reference sequence). V shed 7 bases and J shed 2 bases, with 17 bases lying between them. CDR3 DNA sequence: TGTGCCAGTACCACGACCCGTAGAGCAAACACTGAAGCTTTCTTT. It yields the protein CASTTTRRANTEAFF.

Ten or more counts support this clonotype. The chain couples TRBV10-2 to TRBJ2-4; D gene ambiguous. The V gene's germline CDR1 is WSHSY and CDR2 SAAADI. V was pared by 4 bases and J by 5 bases, with 6 bases between. The CDR3 extends over 12 amino acids. The CDR3 coding sequence is TGCGCCAGCAGTGCAGAAGAAAACATTCAGTACTTC. As protein: CASSAEENIQYF.

This clonotype was seen only once. V gene TRBV6-6 combines with J gene TRBJ2-3; TRBD2 agrees at 13 bases. From germline, CDR1 is MNHNY and CDR2 SVGAGI (reference sequence). The CDR3 has 18 residues. With 6 bases clipped from V and 4 bases from J, the junction kept 13 bases outside the gene matches. The CDR3 nucleotides read TGTGCCAGCAGGTCCTTCAGGACTAGCGGGAGAGGCGCAGATACGCAGTATTTT. Encoded protein: CASRSFRTSGRGADTQYF.

V usage is TRBV7-2 and J usage is TRBJ2-1; weak D call: TRBD1 (5 bases). The J call may be incorrect, as the DNA end agrees better with TRBJ1-2. The V gene's germline CDR1 is SGHTA and CDR2 FQGNSA. The CDR3 length is 16 residues. The CDR3 loop is CASSLSGGLSNYGYTF. Here the CDR3 DNA reads TGTGCCAGCAGCTTAAGTGGGGGATTGTCTAACTATGGCTACACCTTC.

The rearrangement joins TRBV7-4 to TRBJ2-6, with 7 bases identical to TRBD2. The J call may be faulty, since TRBJ2-7 better matches the DNA end. The CDR3 spans 14 residues. In germline, CDR1 is SGHVT, CDR2 SQSDAQ. Here the CDR3 reads CASSSAGDLDEQYF. In DNA, the CDR3 is TGTGCCAGCAGTTCGGCGGGAGATTTGGATGAGCAGTACTTC.